The text below deals with one T cell receptor (beta chain). Its matching antigen is unknown. This entry is derived from a study of post-analysis software for immune sequencing data. Study-wide results and caveats: TRBV5-6, TRBV5-1 and TRBV20-1 were among several TRBV segments more frequent in patients than controls.

The CDR3 loop spans 14 amino acids. Germline V gives CDR1 SGHTA, CDR2 FQGNSA. V lost 2 bases to trimming and J lost 2 bases, with 10 bases between them. Sequencing libraries made from TCR beta cDNA carried unique molecular identifiers. TCRdb re-called the PCR reads with MiXCR, one entry per CDR3 protein. The sample includes 800,000 to 950,000 distinct CDR3 sequences, approximately 57% seen only once; the top ten take under 6%. This rearrangement joins TRBV7-2 to TRBJ2-7; unclear D gene. The material sequenced was blood. The TCR was taken from a girl aged 5 to 17 with multiple sclerosis. The CDR3 DNA reads as TGTGCCAGCAGCTTAATATTGGGGACCTACGAGCAGTACTTC. Protein sequence: CASSLILGTYEQYF.